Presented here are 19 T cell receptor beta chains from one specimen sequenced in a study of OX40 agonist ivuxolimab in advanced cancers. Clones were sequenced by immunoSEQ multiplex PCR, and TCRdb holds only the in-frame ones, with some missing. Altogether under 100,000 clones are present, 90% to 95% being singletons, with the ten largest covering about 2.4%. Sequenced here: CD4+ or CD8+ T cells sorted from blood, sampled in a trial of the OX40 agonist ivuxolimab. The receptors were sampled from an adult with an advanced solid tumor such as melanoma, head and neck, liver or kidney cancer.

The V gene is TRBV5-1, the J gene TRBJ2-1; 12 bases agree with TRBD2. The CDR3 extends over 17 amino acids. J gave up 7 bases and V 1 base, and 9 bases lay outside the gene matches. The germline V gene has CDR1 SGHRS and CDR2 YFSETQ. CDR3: CASSLSSGRASNNEQFF. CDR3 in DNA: TGCGCCAGCAGCTTGTCTAGCGGGAGGGCCTCGAATAATGAGCAGTTCTTC.

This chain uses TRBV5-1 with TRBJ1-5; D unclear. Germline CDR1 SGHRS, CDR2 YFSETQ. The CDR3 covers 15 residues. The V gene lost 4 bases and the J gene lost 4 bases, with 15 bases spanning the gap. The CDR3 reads CASSPGDLLNQPQHF. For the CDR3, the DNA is TGCGCCAGCAGCCCGGGAGACCTACTTAATCAGCCCCAGCATTTT.

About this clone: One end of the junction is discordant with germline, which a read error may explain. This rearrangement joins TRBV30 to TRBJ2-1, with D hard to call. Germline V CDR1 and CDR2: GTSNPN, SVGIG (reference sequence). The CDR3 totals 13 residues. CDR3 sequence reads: CAWRLASSNEQFF. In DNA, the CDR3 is TGTGCCTGGAGGTTGGCATCCTCCAATGAGCAGTTCTTC. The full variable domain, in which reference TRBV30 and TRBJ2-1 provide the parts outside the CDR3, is SQTIHQWPATLVQPVGSPLSLECTVEGTSNPNLYWYRQAAGRGLQLLFYSVGIGQISSEVPQNLSASRPQDRQFILSSKKLLLSDSGFYLCAWRLASSNEQFFGPGTRLTVL.

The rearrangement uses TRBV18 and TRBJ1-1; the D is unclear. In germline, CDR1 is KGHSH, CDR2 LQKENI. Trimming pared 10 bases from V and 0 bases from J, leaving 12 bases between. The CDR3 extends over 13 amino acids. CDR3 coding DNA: TGTGCCACCGCAAAGATGGTGAACACTGAAGCTTTCTTT. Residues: CATAKMVNTEAFF. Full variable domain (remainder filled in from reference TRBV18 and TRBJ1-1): NAGVMQNPRHLVRRRGQEARLRCSPMKGHSHVYWYRQLPEEGLKFMVYLQKENIIDESGMPKERFSAEFPKEGPSILRIQQVVRGDSAAYFCATAKMVNTEAFFGQGTRLTVV.

CDR3 sequence reads: CARSQGQGTDTQYF. CDR3 coding DNA: TGTGCCAGAAGCCAAGGACAGGGCACAGATACGCAGTATTTT. V gene TRBV5-3 combines with J gene TRBJ2-3; 7 nucleotides align to TRBD1. TRBV5-3 is recorded as an ORF, its role being uncertain. The ends lost 4 bases at V and 1 base at J; junction bases unmatched: 3. The CDR3 consists of 14 residues.

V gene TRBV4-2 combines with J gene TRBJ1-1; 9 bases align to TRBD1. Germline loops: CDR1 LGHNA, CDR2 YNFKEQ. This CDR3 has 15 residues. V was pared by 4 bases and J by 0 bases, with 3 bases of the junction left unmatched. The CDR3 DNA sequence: TGTGCCAGCAGCCGGGACAGGGTAGTGAACACTGAAGCTTTCTTT. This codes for CASSRDRVVNTEAFF.

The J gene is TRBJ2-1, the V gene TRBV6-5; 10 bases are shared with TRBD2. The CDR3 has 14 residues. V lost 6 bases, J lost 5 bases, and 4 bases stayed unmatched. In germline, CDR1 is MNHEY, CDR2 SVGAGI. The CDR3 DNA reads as TGTGCCAGCAGCCGGACTAGCGGCAACAATGAGCAGTTCTTC. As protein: CASSRTSGNNEQFF.

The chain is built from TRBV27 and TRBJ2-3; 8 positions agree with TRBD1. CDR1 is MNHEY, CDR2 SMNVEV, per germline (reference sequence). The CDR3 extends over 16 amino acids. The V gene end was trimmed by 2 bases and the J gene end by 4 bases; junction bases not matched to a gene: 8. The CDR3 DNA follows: TGTGCCAGCAGTTTAGCATGGACAGGGAGGTCAGATACGCAGTATTTT. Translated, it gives CASSLAWTGRSDTQYF.

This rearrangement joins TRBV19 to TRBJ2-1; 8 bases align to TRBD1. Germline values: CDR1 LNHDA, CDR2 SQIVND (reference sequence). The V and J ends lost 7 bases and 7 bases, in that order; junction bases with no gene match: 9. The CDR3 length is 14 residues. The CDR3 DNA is TGTGCCAGTACCTCAAGCAGGGGGCAAAATGAGCAGTTCTTC. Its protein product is CASTSSRGQNEQFF.

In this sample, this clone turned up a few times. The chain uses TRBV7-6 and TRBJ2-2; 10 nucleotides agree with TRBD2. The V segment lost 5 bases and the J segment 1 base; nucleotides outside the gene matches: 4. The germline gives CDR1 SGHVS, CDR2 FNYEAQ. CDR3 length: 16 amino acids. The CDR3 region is CASSVGTSENTGELFF. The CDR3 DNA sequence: TGTGCCAGCAGCGTAGGGACTAGCGAGAACACCGGGGAGCTGTTTTTT.

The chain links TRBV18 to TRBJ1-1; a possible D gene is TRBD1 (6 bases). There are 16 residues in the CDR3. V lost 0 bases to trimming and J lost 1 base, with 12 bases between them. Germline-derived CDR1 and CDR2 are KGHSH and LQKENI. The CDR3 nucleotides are TGTGCCAGCTCACCACCGTTCGGGGGCGGGAACACTGAAGCTTTCTTT. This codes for CASSPPFGGGNTEAFF. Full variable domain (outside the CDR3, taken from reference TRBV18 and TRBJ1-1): NAGVMQNPRHLVRRRGQEARLRCSPMKGHSHVYWYRQLPEEGLKFMVYLQKENIIDESGMPKERFSAEFPKEGPSILRIQQVVRGDSAAYFCASSPPFGGGNTEAFFGQGTRLTVV.

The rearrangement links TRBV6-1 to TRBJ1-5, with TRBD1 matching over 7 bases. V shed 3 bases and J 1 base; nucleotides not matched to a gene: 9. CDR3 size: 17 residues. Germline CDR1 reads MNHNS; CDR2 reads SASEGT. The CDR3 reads CASSDFRGGGSNQPQHF. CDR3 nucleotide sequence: TGTGCCAGCAGTGACTTCAGAGGGGGCGGAAGCAATCAGCCCCAGCATTTT.

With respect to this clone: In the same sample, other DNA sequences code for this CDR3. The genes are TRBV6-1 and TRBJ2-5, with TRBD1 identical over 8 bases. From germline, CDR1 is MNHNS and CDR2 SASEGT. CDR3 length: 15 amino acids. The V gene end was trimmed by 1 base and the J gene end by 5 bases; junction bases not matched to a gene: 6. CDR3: CASSEVGQGGETQYF. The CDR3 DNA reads TGTGCCAGCAGTGAAGTAGGACAGGGAGGCGAGACCCAGTACTTC.

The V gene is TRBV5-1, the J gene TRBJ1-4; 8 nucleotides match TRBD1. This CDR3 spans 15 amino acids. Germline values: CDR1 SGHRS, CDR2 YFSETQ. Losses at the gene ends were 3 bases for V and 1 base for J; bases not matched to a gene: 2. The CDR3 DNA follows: TGCGCCAGCAGCTCGGACAGGGAAACTAATGAAAAACTGTTTTTT. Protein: CASSSDRETNEKLFF.

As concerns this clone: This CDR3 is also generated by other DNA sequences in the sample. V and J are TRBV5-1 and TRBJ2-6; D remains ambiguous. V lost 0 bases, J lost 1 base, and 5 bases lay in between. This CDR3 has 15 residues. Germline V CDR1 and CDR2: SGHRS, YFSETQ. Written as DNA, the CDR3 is TGCGCCAGCAGCTTGGGGGGTTCTGGGGCCAACGTCCTGACTTTC. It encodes CASSLGGSGANVLTF.

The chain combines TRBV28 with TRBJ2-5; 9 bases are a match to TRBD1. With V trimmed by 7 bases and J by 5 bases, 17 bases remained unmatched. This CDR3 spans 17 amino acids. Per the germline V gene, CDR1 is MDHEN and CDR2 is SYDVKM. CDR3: CASTPSPGDRVRETQYF. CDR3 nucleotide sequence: TGTGCCAGCACTCCTAGCCCCGGGGACAGGGTGAGGGAGACCCAGTACTTC.

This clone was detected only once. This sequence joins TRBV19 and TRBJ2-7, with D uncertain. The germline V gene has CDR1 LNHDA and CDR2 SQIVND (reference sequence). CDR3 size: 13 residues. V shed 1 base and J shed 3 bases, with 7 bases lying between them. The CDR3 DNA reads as TGTGCCAGTAGTATAGGGAATCACTACGAGCAGTACTTC. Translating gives CASSIGNHYEQYF.

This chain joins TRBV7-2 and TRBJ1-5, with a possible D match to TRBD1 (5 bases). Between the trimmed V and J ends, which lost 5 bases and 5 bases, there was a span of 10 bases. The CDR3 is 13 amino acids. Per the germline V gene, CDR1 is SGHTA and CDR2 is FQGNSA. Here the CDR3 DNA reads TGTGCCAGCAGCCCGGACAAAGATCAGCCCCAGCATTTT. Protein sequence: CASSPDKDQPQHF.

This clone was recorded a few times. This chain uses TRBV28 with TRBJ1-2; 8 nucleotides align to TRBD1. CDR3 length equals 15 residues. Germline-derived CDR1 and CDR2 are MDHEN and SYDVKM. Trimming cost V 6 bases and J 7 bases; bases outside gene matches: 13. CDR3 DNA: TGTGCCAGCAGCTCCGGGATAGGGACAGGTAGTGGCTACACCTTC. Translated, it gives CASSSGIGTGSGYTF.